This record concerns one TCR beta chain sequence. The antigen it recognizes is unknown. Per-base qualities were not stored, and no clone one base away is much larger. The data originate from a study of blood T cell repertoires in COVID-19 (dated by TCRdb to about 2020). Turning to the overall study: Collaborator samples came from the United States, Italy and Spain and covered acute and convalescent phases of COVID-19. The material from the prospective study consisted of cDNA or gDNA derived from T cells, B-cell-depleted T cells, or PBMCs. Subjects who had been exposed to COVID-19, were actively infected with it, or had recovered from it provided the deeply sampled blood TCRbeta repertoires that made up the dataset. HLA class I and class II types, where available, came from metadata supplied by the sample provider rather than from assay-based typing. Sample metadata almost always included a de-identified subject ID, COVID-19 status, age in years and sex. The samples were drawn from two sources: the first 160 participants of the ongoing ImmuneRACE study, and 1,254 subjects contributed by 6 global collaborators. The repertoires were made available in a free public database intended to serve as a resource for research on the immune response to SARS-CoV-2. Overall study outcomes, separate from this receptor: The quantity of clinical and demographic metadata differed by source and by participant and was supplied without curation.

From the germline V gene (reference sequence), CDR1 is SGHNT and CDR2 is YYREEE. Trimming costs V 4 bases and J 0 bases, and their ends lie 8 bases apart. The cysteine opens and the phenylalanine closes a CDR3 of 14 amino acids. The only DNA kept is the CDR3, 42 bases in frame from the first base. TCRbeta CDR3 regions were amplified from genomic DNA by means of the immunoSEQ Assay, a bias-controlled multiplex PCR. On the study's bioinformatics: Within the assay, amplification of reference gene primers was used to estimate how many nucleated cells each sample contained. Sequence reads were collapsed and filtered to measure the absolute abundance of every unique TCRbeta CDR3 rearrangement. For each sample, productive Simpson clonality was calculated by taking the square root of Simpson's diversity index across productive rearrangements. TCRdb provides this immuneACCESS table in a form limited to in-frame rearrangements. Some clones are lacking; in checked studies, under half of them reflect an unresolved V gene, and why the rest are absent is not known. V and J calls and clone size come straight from that table; D and trimming were deduced from the DNA. The sample contains approximately 60,000 clones, around three quarters of them found a single time. Roughly 3.2% of the sample is taken by the ten largest.

Each collaborating institution followed its own protocols to collect whole blood in K2EDTA tubes. For TCRbeta analysis, collaborators shipped samples in one of three forms: frozen whole blood, isolated PBMCs, or DNA extracted from either of those sample types. What was sequenced was peripheral blood. The TCR comes from a man aged 60 to 69 with acute or convalescent COVID-19. The sequence joins TRBV5-4 to TRBJ1-3, with an unclear D gene assignment. The CDR3 corresponds to CASSPDYSGNTIYF. The bases are TGTGCCAGCAGCCCCGACTACTCTGGAAACACCATATATTTT.